The present TCR beta chain was sequenced within a study of T cell responses to AZD1222 COVID-19 vaccine. As for the study in general: Second-dose intervals near 4 or 12 weeks were combined. Points from the study as a whole: The donor group comprised mostly white British people and more females; the analysis possibly underestimated clonal diversity. Two AZD1222 administrations were followed by greater Spike-specific TCR breadth and depth.

About this clone itself: Antigen: not known.

Some clones are missing from TCRdb's copy, which holds only in-frame ones; the method was immunoSEQ multiplex PCR. The sample lists around 110,000 clones, about 90% occurring once. Sequencing was performed on peripheral blood, taken on day 0 of AZD1222 vaccination. This clonotype was obtained from an adult in good health.

The CDR3 bases are TGTGCCAGCTCACCAAGGGAGGACGACGCGGAACTGTTTTTT. It codes for CASSPREDDAELFF. The chain combines TRBV18 with TRBJ1-4; D gene uncertain. Germline assignment: CDR1 KGHSH and CDR2 LQKENI. Trimming removed 2 bases at V and 12 bases at J, with 16 bases between. The length of the CDR3 is 14 residues. Based on the CDR3 plus reference TRBV18 and TRBJ1-4, the full variable domain is NAGVMQNPRHLVRRRGQEARLRCSPMKGHSHVYWYRQLPEEGLKFMVYLQKENIIDESGMPKERFSAEFPKEGPSILRIQQVVRGDSAAYFCASSPREDDAELFFGSGTQLSVL.